The sequence of this TCR beta chain was determined in a study of blood T cell repertoires in COVID-19. V trimming: 5 bases; J trimming: 7 bases; junction bases outside the gene matches: 16. Germline CDR1 SEHNR, CDR2 FQNEAQ (reference sequence). The CDR3 totals 16 residues. Assay used: immunoSEQ multiplex PCR; TCRdb lists only in-frame clones, some missing. Of about 220,000 clones detected, around 80% appear once; the ten largest clones hold just under 20%. The rearrangement links TRBV7-9 to TRBJ1-2, with TRBD1 matching over 7 bases. The sequence derives from a man aged 30-40 years with active or convalescent COVID-19. Sequenced input: peripheral blood. CDR3 residues: CASSPPTGRGTSGYTF. The CDR3 DNA sequence: TGTGCCAGCAGCCCCCCGACAGGGAGAGGGACTAGTGGCTACACCTTC.